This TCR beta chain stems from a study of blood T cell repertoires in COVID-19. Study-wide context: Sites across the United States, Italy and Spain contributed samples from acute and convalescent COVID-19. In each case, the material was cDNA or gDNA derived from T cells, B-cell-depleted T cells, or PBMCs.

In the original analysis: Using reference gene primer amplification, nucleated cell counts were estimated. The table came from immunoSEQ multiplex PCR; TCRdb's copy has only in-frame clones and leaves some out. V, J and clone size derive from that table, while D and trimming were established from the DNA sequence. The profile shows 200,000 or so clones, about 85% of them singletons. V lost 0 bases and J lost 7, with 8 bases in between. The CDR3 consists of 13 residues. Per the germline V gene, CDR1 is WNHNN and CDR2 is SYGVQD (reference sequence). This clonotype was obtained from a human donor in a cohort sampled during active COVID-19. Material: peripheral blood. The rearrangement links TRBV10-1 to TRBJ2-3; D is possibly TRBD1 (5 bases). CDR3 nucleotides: TGCGCCAGCAGTGAGTCGGGGCTTAATACGCAGTATTTT. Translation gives CASSESGLNTQYF.